This record covers a single TCR beta chain. Its antigen target is currently unknown. No much larger clone exists at a distance of one base, and base qualities are not known. TCRbeta CDR3 regions were amplified from genomic DNA by means of the immunoSEQ Assay, a bias-controlled multiplex PCR. Per the authors' processing: The number of nucleated cells in each sample was estimated from the amplification of reference gene primers within the assay. To quantify the absolute abundance of each unique TCRbeta CDR3 rearrangement, sequence reads were collapsed and filtered. Productive Simpson clonality was computed per sample as the square root of Simpson's diversity index over productive rearrangements. This is the immuneACCESS table as TCRdb keeps it, with only in-frame sequences that have V and J called. A part of the clones is gone; compared with another copy, unresolved V genes explain less than half, and the rest is unexplained. Clonal size and the V and J genes are those of that table, whereas D and trimming came from the DNA. This sample is represented by 200,000 or so clones; 70% to 90% of them were singletons. Together, the top ten hold 10% of the sample.

The germline V gene encodes CDR1 SGHTA and CDR2 FQGTGA. The CDR3 contains 15 residues, cysteine and phenylalanine counted. Left in the record is the CDR3 DNA by itself, 45 bases read in frame from the first base. V sheds 1 base and J sheds 4 bases, leaving 13 bases between their ends. Whole blood was collected in K2EDTA tubes by collaborating institutions according to the institutions' own protocols. Collaborator samples were shipped for TCRbeta analysis as frozen whole blood, isolated PBMCs, or DNA extracted from either sample type. The data were taken from a study of blood T cell repertoires in COVID-19 (dated by TCRdb to between 2020 and 2021). Study-level background: Collaborator samples came from the United States, Italy and Spain and covered acute and convalescent phases of COVID-19. Deeply sampled blood TCRbeta repertoires from subjects exposed to, actively infected with, or recovered from COVID-19 were included in the dataset. Where HLA class I and class II types were available, the types were taken from metadata supplied by the sample provider, not from assay-based typing. The material from the prospective study consisted of cDNA or gDNA derived from T cells, B-cell-depleted T cells, or PBMCs. A de-identified subject ID, COVID-19 status, age in years and sex were almost always included in the sample metadata. The repertoires were released in a freely available public database meant as a resource for research on the immune response to SARS-CoV-2. The samples were drawn from the first 160 participants of the ongoing ImmuneRACE study and from over 950 subjects provided by 6 global collaborators. Paper-wide results and their limitations: The amount of clinical and demographic metadata varied by source and participant and was provided uncurated.

The receptor's source is an elderly woman with acute or convalescent COVID-19. The sample comprised peripheral blood. The V and J segments used are TRBV7-3 and TRBJ1-1; a confident D gene designation cannot be given. The CDR3 has the sequence CASSLNAGPITEAFF. The DNA reads as follows: TGTGCCAGCAGCTTAAATGCGGGCCCCATCACTGAAGCTTTCTTT.